This T cell receptor beta chain was sequenced for a study of blood T cell repertoires in COVID-19. As for the study in general: The samples span acute and convalescent COVID-19 from the United States, Italy and Spain. PBMCs, B-cell-depleted T cells, or T cells were the source of the cDNA or gDNA that made up the material.

Germline assignment: CDR1 KGHSH and CDR2 LQKENI. The CDR3 is 15 residues long. Trimming stripped 3 bases from V and 4 bases from J, with 15 bases between. Authors' processing steps: Amplified reference gene primers provided the basis for estimating nucleated cell counts. Profiling relied on immunoSEQ multiplex PCR, and the TCRdb table lists in-frame clones only, not all of them. V and J calls and clone size are as listed in that table; D and trimming were resolved from the DNA. The sample records about 190,000 clones, 89% being singletons. The receptor's source is a man between 35 and 55 years old with acute or convalescent COVID-19. The chain is built from TRBV18 and TRBJ1-1, with D possibly matching TRBD1 (6 bases). The sample comprised peripheral blood. This CDR3 reads CASSPQEQGITEAFF. CDR3 sequence (DNA): TGTGCCAGCTCACCCCAAGAACAGGGAATCACTGAAGCTTTCTTT.